This entry lists 26 T cell receptor beta chains sequenced from one sample in a study of cytomegalovirus exposure and HLA in healthy donors. The PCR ran on 60 Vbeta and 13 Jbeta primers. Produced via immunoSEQ multiplex PCR; TCRdb's table is partial and in-frame only. Of 140,000 to 150,000 clones in the sample, 70% to 85% were seen once. Sequencing was carried out using PBMCs. These receptors came from a man aged 35-49 years in good health and CMV-seronegative.

This clone appeared once. The chain carries TRBV10-3 and TRBJ1-1; 7 nucleotides agree with TRBD1. This CDR3 spans 15 amino acids. Unmatched junction bases numbered 4, after V lost 3 bases and J lost 0 bases. CDR1 is ENHRY, CDR2 SYGVKD, per germline. CDR3 loop: CAISETTGMNTEAFF. CDR3 bases: TGTGCCATCAGTGAAACGACAGGGATGAACACTGAAGCTTTCTTT.

The chain is built from TRBV7-9 and TRBJ2-7; 7 nucleotides match TRBD1. The V gene end was trimmed by 5 bases and the J gene end by 3 bases; junction bases not matched to a gene: 10. Germline V lookup: CDR1 SEHNR, CDR2 FQNEAQ (reference sequence). CDR3 size: 15 residues. This CDR3 reads CASSARDSDFYEQYF. The CDR3 nucleotides read TGTGCCAGCAGCGCCCGGGACAGCGATTTCTACGAGCAGTACTTC.

This clone occurred a few times. J is TRBJ2-7 and V is TRBV13, with 9 bases that match TRBD1. The germline V gene encodes CDR1 PRHDT and CDR2 FYEKMQ (reference sequence). This CDR3 has 16 residues. Trimming removed 2 bases from V and 4 bases from J; junction bases left unmatched: 9. This chain's CDR3 is CASSLRTGQGLYEQYF. Here the CDR3 DNA reads TGTGCCAGCAGCTTAAGGACGGGACAGGGACTATACGAGCAGTACTTC. Complete variable domain (other parts from reference TRBV13 and TRBJ2-7): AAGVIQSPRHLIKEKRETATLKCYPIPRHDTVYWYQQGPGQDPQFLISFYEKMQSDKGSIPDRFSAQQFSDYHSELNMSSLELGDSALYFCASSLRTGQGLYEQYFGPGTRLTVT.

The chain couples TRBV19 to TRBJ2-2; 7 bases align to TRBD1. The CDR3 spans 15 residues. V gave up 6 bases and J gave up 1 base; unmatched junction bases: 5. CDR1 LNHDA and CDR2 SQIVND come from the germline V gene (reference sequence). CDR3 residues: CASRIQGQNTGELFF. CDR3 nucleotide sequence: TGTGCCAGTAGGATACAGGGGCAGAACACCGGGGAGCTGTTTTTT.

J is TRBJ2-7 and V is TRBV13; TRBD2 might be the D (6 bases). V was pared by 5 bases and J by 4 bases, with 18 bases between. Germline CDR1 and CDR2: PRHDT and FYEKMQ (reference sequence). CDR3 length: 15 amino acids. CDR3 loop: CASSPRRDGEYEQYF. In DNA form, the CDR3 reads TGTGCCAGCAGCCCCCGGCGGGACGGTGAGTACGAGCAGTACTTC.

The chain uses TRBV6-5 and TRBJ2-5; 13 positions match TRBD2. The V segment lost 4 bases and the J segment 11 bases; nucleotides outside the gene matches: 10. The CDR3 consists of 15 residues. Germline V gene data show CDR1 as MNHEY and CDR2 as SVGAGI. The CDR3 is CASSWGLAGTGEQYF. The CDR3 DNA sequence: TGTGCCAGCAGTTGGGGACTAGCGGGAACGGGTGAGCAGTACTTC.

This rearrangement joins TRBV6-1 to TRBJ2-1; D might be TRBD2 (7 bases). Trimming stripped 9 bases from V and 5 bases from J, with 20 bases between. CDR3 length: 15 residues. The germline V gene encodes CDR1 MNHNS and CDR2 SASEGT. CDR3 in DNA: TGTGCCAGTAATAGCTGGGGGGGGCCAGACAATGAGCAGTTCTTC. It specifies CASNSWGGPDNEQFF.

To note about this clone: A junction end diverges from the germline sequence, so it may reflect a read error. This chain connects TRBV6-6 to TRBJ1-2, with 9 bases matching TRBD1. Germline CDR1 is MNHNY and CDR2 is SVGAGI (reference sequence). CDR3 length: 15 residues. CDR3 DNA sequence: TGTGCCAGCAGTCACTCGGGACAGGGAAACTATGGCTACACCTTC. Its translation is CASSHSGQGNYGYTF.

The gene calls are TRBV7-6 and TRBJ1-3; TRBD1 might be the D (5 bases). The germline gives CDR1 SGHVS, CDR2 FNYEAQ. With 4 bases removed from V and 4 bases from J, the gap between germline ends came to 8 bases. This CDR3 has 13 residues. The CDR3 coding sequence is TGTGCCAGCAGCTGGGGCCAAGGAAACACCATATATTTT. It specifies CASSWGQGNTIYF. The full variable domain, with the rest looked up from reference TRBV7-6 and TRBJ1-3, is GAGVSQSPRYKVTKRGQDVALRCDPISGHVSLYWYRQALGQGPEFLTYFNYEAQQDKSGLPNDRFSAERPEGSISTLTIQRTEQRDSAMYRCASSWGQGNTIYFGEGSWLTVV.

On this clone: The germline gene is not matched at one end of the junction; a read error may be the cause. This chain links TRBV7-9 with TRBJ1-1; the match to TRBD1 covers 10 bases. The CDR3 consists of 12 residues. The germline CDR1 and CDR2 sequences are SEHNR and FQNEAQ (reference sequence). The CDR3 nucleotides are TGTTCCAGCAAGATCGGGACAGGGGACGCTTTCTTT. Its translation is CSSKIGTGDAFF.

The chain employs TRBV14 and TRBJ2-5, with TRBD2 matching 12 bases. Germline trimming cut 1 base from V and 4 bases from J; bases unmatched to any gene: 1. Germline lookup yields CDR1 SGHDN and CDR2 FVKESK. There are 15 residues in the CDR3. For the CDR3, the DNA is TGTGCCAGCAGCCAAGGACTAGCGGGAGCAGAGACCCAGTACTTC. This translates into CASSQGLAGAETQYF. The full variable domain, completed using reference TRBV14 and TRBJ2-5, is EAGVTQFPSHSVIEKGQTVTLRCDPISGHDNLYWYRRVMGKEIKFLLHFVKESKQDESGMPNNRFLAERTGGTYSTLKVQPAELEDSGVYFCASSQGLAGAETQYFGPGTRLLVL.

V and J are TRBV29-1 and TRBJ1-3; D uncertain. CDR1 is SQVTM, CDR2 ANQGSEA, per germline. The CDR3 is 15 amino acids. The V gene lost 1 base and the J gene lost 4 bases, with 14 bases spanning the gap. CDR3 region: CSVEAVSRTGNTIYF. CDR3 in DNA: TGCAGCGTTGAAGCCGTATCCAGAACAGGAAACACCATATATTTT.

About this clone itself: One end of the junction is discordant with germline, which a read error may explain. The rearrangement links TRBV6-1 to TRBJ2-3; 8 bases are shared with TRBD2. Germline lookup yields CDR1 MNHNS and CDR2 SASEGT. CDR3 size: 14 residues. The CDR3 reads CASREAGALDTQYF. For the CDR3, the DNA is TGTGCCAGCAGGGAAGCGGGAGCCTTAGATACGCAGTATTTT.

This chain connects TRBV7-2 to TRBJ2-6; TRBD1 is a possible D gene (6 bases). V lost 2 bases, J lost 2 bases, and 7 bases lay in between. Per germline, CDR1 SGHTA and CDR2 FQGNSA. This CDR3 region has 15 residues. In DNA, the CDR3 is TGTGCCAGCAGCTTATCAGGGGCTGGGGCCAACGTCCTGACTTTC. This translates into CASSLSGAGANVLTF.

This clone was found a few times. The chain links TRBV6-1 to TRBJ2-2, with D tentatively TRBD2 (5 bases). The CDR3 runs 15 residues. CDR1 and CDR2 from the germline V gene are MNHNS and SASEGT. Trimming removed 4 bases at V and 5 bases at J, with 14 bases between. The CDR3 spells CASSAGGLGTGELFF. The CDR3 region has the DNA TGTGCCAGCAGTGCCGGAGGTCTGGGGACCGGGGAGCTGTTTTTT.

The rearrangement joins TRBV6-1 to TRBJ2-5; 10 bases align to TRBD2. The DNA end favors TRBJ2-7, so the J call may be wrong. CDR3 length: 19 amino acids. CDR1 is MNHNS and CDR2 is SASEGT in the germline V gene. CDR3 coding DNA: TGTGCCAGCAGTGGGGAGGGCAGGGGGCTAGGACTAGCGGATTACGAGCAGTACTTC. As protein: CASSGEGRGLGLADYEQYF.

The chain couples TRBV7-3 to TRBJ2-3; 9 nucleotides align to TRBD1. The CDR3 consists of 15 residues. The junction had 8 bases not matched to a gene; V was cut back by 6 bases and J by 4 bases. Germline V gene data show CDR1 as SGHTA and CDR2 as FQGTGA. The CDR3 region has the DNA TGTGCCAGCAGTACCACAGGGGGCCAGGCAGATACGCAGTATTTT. Its protein product is CASSTTGGQADTQYF.

The chain is built from TRBV6-5 and TRBJ2-5; TRBD2 agrees at 8 bases. Germline V gene data show CDR1 as MNHEY and CDR2 as SVGAGI. V lost 4 bases to trimming and J lost 4 bases; unmatched junction nucleotides: 5. The length of the CDR3 is 14 residues. The CDR3 region has the DNA TGTGCCAGCAGTTTTTTCCGGGAGGGAGAGACCCAGTACTTC. This codes for CASSFFREGETQYF.

There are a few counts of this clone. The chain is built from TRBV28 and TRBJ2-5; TRBD1 aligns across 12 bases. Trimming removed 2 bases from V and 5 bases from J; junction bases left unmatched: 3. The CDR3 extends over 15 amino acids. Per the germline V gene, CDR1 is MDHEN and CDR2 is SYDVKM. CDR3 in DNA: TGTGCCAGCAGTTTAGGGACAGGGGGCGCGGAGACCCAGTACTTC. Its protein product is CASSLGTGGAETQYF.

The V call is TRBV30, the J call TRBJ2-7, with 10 nucleotides matching TRBD2. With V trimmed by 3 bases and J by 4 bases, 12 bases remained unmatched. The CDR3 runs to 16 residues. Germline V gene data show CDR1 as GTSNPN and CDR2 as SVGIG (reference sequence). The DNA of the CDR3 is TGTGCCTGGAGCGAGGGTGCGGCTAGCGGGAGTTACGAGCAGTACTTC. This encodes CAWSEGAASGSYEQYF.

This clone was picked up one time. The rearrangement links TRBV28 to TRBJ1-2; 7 nucleotides line up with TRBD1. Germline loops: CDR1 MDHEN, CDR2 SYDVKM. J lost 2 bases, V lost 8 bases, and 5 bases had no gene match. There are 13 residues in the CDR3. CDR3 sequence: CASEGQENYGYTF. The CDR3 DNA follows: TGTGCCAGCGAAGGACAGGAAAACTATGGCTACACCTTC.

The chain carries TRBV28 and TRBJ2-5; D gene unclear. The DNA end favors TRBJ2-7, so the J call may be wrong. There are 16 residues in the CDR3. CDR1 is MDHEN, CDR2 SYDVKM, per germline. As DNA, the CDR3 is TGTGCCAGCAGTCCCTTAAGTGGTGTGAGCTCCTACGAGCAGTACTTC. It encodes CASSPLSGVSSYEQYF.

This clone was counted once. This chain uses TRBV19 with TRBJ2-1; TRBD2 is a possible D gene (6 bases). V lost 5 bases to trimming and J lost 1 base, with 15 bases between them. CDR1 and CDR2 from the germline V gene are LNHDA and SQIVND (reference sequence). This CDR3 is built from 16 residues. The CDR3 coding sequence is TGTGCCAGTAGTGCGGCGGGACCCCGATCCTACAATGAGCAGTTCTTC. Translation: CASSAAGPRSYNEQFF.

For the CDR3, the DNA is TGTGCCAGCCAGATTCAGGGCCTGGAGCTGTTTTTT. It encodes CASQIQGLELFF. The genes are TRBV25-1 and TRBJ2-2; maybe TRBD1 (5 bases). The CDR3 runs to 12 residues. Between the trimmed V and J ends, which lost 8 bases and 10 bases, there was a span of 14 bases. CDR1 is MGHDK, CDR2 SYGVNS, per germline.

The chain recombines TRBV9 with TRBJ2-1, with 15 bases that match TRBD2. With V trimmed by 5 bases and J by 7 bases, 4 bases remained unmatched. Germline CDR1 SGDLS, CDR2 YYNGEE. This CDR3 is built from 15 residues. The CDR3 nucleotides read TGTGCCAGCAGAGGGACTAGCGGGGGGTATAATGAGCAGTTCTTC. The encoded protein is CASRGTSGGYNEQFF.

This chain links TRBV7-8 with TRBJ2-5; the D is unclear. Trimming shortened V by 5 bases and J by 5 bases, and 9 bases separated the two germline ends. The CDR3 runs to 12 residues. Germline CDR1 and CDR2: SGHVS and FQNEAQ. The CDR3 DNA is TGTGCCAGCAGCCGTTTTGTGGAGACCCAGTACTTC. Protein product: CASSRFVETQYF.